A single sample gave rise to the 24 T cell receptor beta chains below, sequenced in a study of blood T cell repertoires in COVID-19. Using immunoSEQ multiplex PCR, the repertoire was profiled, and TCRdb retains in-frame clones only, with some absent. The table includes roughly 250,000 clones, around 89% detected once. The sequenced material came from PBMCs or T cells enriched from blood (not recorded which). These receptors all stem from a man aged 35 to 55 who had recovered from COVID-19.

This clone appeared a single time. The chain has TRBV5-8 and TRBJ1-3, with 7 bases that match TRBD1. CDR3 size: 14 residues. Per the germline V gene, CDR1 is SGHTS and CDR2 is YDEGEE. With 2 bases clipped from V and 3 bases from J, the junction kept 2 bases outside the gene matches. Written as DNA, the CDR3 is TGTGCCAGCAGCTTCAGGGGGAATGGAAACACCATATATTTT. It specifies CASSFRGNGNTIYF.

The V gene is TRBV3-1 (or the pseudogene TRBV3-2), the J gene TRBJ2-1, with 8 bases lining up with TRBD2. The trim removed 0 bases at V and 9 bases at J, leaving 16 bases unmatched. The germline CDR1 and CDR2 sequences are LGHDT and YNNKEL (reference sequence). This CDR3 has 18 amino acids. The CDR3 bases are TGTGCCAGCAGCCAAGATCGTGGCGGGAGGATTAGCGGGACTGAGCAGTTCTTC. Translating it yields CASSQDRGGRISGTEQFF.

CDR3 protein: CASSLGASGVAKNIQYF. The DNA of the CDR3 is TGTGCCAGCAGCTTAGGGGCTAGCGGCGTAGCCAAAAACATTCAGTACTTC. V is TRBV7-8 and J is TRBJ2-4; TRBD2 agrees at 7 bases. CDR1 is SGHVS, CDR2 FQNEAQ, per germline. The CDR3 is 17 amino acids. The V gene end was trimmed by 1 base and the J gene end by 0 bases; junction bases not matched to a gene: 6.

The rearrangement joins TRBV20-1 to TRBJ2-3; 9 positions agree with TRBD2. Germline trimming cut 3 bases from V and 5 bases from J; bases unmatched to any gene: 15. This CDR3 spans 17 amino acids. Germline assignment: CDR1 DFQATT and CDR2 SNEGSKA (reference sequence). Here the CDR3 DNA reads TGCAGTGCTAGTGTGCTAGCGGGGCTACCGGATCAAGATACGCAGTATTTT. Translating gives CSASVLAGLPDQDTQYF.

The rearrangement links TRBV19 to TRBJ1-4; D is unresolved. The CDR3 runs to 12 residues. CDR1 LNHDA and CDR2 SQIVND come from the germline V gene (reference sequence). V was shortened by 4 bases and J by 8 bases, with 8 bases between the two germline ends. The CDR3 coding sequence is TGTGCCAGTAGTAAGAGGGAGGAAAAACTGTTTTTT. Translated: CASSKREEKLFF.

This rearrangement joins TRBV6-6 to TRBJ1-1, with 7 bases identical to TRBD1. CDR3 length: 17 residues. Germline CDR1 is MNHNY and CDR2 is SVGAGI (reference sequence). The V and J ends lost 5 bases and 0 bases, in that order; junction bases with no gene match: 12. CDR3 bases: TGTGCCAGCAGTGGATCCCGGAGGGGACAGATGAACACTGAAGCTTTCTTT. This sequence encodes CASSGSRRGQMNTEAFF.

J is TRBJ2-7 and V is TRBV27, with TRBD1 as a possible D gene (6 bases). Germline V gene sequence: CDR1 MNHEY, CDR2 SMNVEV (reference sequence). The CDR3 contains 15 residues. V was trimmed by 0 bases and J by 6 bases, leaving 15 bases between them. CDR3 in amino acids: CASSLSTAGAAEQYF. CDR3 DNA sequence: TGTGCCAGCAGTTTATCGACGGCAGGGGCTGCCGAGCAGTACTTC.

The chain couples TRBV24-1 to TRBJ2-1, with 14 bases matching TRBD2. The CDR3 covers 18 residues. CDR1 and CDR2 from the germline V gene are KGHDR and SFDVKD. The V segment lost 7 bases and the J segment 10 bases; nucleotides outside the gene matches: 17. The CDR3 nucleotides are TGTGCCACCAGCGGATTTCGGTTGGGGACTAGCGGGAGCGCCGAGCAGTTCTTC. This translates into CATSGFRLGTSGSAEQFF.

Written as DNA, the CDR3 is TGTGCCAGCTCACTTACAGGGGTAGCAACTAATGAAAAACTGTTTTTT. Its translation is CASSLTGVATNEKLFF. The chain combines TRBV18 with TRBJ1-4, with 7 nucleotides matching TRBD1. The trim removed 4 bases at V and 0 bases at J, leaving 5 bases unmatched. Germline loops: CDR1 KGHSH, CDR2 LQKENI. The CDR3 totals 16 residues.

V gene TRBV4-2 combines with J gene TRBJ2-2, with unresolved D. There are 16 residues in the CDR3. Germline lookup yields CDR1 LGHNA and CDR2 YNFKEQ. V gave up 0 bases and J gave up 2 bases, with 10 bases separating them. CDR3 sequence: CASSQERIPNTGELFF. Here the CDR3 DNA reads TGTGCCAGCAGCCAAGAGAGGATACCAAACACCGGGGAGCTGTTTTTT.

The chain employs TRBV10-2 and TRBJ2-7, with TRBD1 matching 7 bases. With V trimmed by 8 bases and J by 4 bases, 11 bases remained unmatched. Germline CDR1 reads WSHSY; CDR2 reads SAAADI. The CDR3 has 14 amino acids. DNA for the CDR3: TGCGCCAGCTCTGATATAGGGACAGTATACGAGCAGTACTTC. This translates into CASSDIGTVYEQYF.

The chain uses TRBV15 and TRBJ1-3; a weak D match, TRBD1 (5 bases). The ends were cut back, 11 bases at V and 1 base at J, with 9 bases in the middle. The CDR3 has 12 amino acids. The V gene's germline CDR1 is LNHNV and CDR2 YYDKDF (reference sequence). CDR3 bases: TGTGCCGGCGGGGGATCTGGAAACACCATATATTTT. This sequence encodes CAGGGSGNTIYF. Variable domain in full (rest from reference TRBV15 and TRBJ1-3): DAMVIQNPRYQVTQFGKPVTLSCSQTLNHNVMYWYQQKSSQAPKLLFHYYDKDFNNEADTPDNFQSRRPNTSFCFLDIRSPGLGDTAMYLCAGGGSGNTIYFGEGSWLTVV.

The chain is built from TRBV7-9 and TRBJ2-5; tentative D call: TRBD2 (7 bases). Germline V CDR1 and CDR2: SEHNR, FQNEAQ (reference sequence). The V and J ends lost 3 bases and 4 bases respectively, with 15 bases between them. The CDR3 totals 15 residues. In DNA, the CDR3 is TGTGCCAGCAGCTTTCTCCTAGGGGGGGGAGAGACCCAGTACTTC. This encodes CASSFLLGGGETQYF.

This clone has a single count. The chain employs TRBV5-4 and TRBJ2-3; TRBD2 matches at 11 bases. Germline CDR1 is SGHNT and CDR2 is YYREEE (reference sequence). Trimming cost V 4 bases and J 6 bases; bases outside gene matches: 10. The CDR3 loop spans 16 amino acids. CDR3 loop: CASSASLAGVRDTQYF. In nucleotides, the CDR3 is TGTGCCAGCAGCGCCTCACTAGCGGGGGTGCGCGATACGCAGTATTTT.

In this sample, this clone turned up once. The CDR3 loop is CASSPGLAGVRETQYF. The DNA of the CDR3 is TGTGCCAGCAGCCCGGGACTAGCGGGAGTGAGGGAGACCCAGTACTTC. The rearrangement uses TRBV28 and TRBJ2-5; TRBD2 matches 14 bases. J lost 5 bases, V lost 6 bases, and 8 bases had no gene match. There are 16 residues in the CDR3. CDR1 MDHEN and CDR2 SYDVKM come from the germline V gene. The variable domain in full, completed from reference TRBV28 and TRBJ2-5, reads DVKVTQSSRYLVKRTGEKVFLECVQDMDHENMFWYRQDPGLGLRLIYFSYDVKMKEKGDIPEGYSVSREKKERFSLILESASTNQTSMYLCASSPGLAGVRETQYFGPGTRLLVL.

The chain's CDR3 is CASSLAAAYTDTQYF. Written as DNA, the CDR3 is TGTGCCAGCAGTTTGGCGGCAGCGTACACAGATACGCAGTATTTT. This chain uses TRBV28 with TRBJ2-3, with D unresolved. Per the germline V gene, CDR1 is MDHEN and CDR2 is SYDVKM. This CDR3 is 15 amino acids long. Trimming removed 3 bases from V and 2 bases from J, with 12 bases in between.

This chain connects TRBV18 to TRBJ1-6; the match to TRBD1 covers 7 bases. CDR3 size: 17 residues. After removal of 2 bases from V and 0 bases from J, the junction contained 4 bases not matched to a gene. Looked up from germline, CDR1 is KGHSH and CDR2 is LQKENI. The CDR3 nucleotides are TGTGCCAGCTCACCAGGGACAGCGAGCTCCTATAATTCACCCCTCCACTTT. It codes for CASSPGTASSYNSPLHF.

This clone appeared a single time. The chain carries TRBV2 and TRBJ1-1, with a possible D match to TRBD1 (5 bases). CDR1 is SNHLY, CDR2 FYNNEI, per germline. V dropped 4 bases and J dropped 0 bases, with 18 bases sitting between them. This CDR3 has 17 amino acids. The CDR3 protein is CASSGGRVVRMNTEAFF. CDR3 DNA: TGTGCCAGCAGTGGTGGCAGGGTGGTACGGATGAACACTGAAGCTTTCTTT.

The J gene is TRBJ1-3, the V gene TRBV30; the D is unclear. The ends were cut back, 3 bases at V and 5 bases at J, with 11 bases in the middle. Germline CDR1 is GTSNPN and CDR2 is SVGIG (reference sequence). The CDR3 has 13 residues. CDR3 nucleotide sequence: TGTGCCTGGAGCGTTTTTATTAGAAACACCATATATTTT. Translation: CAWSVFIRNTIYF.

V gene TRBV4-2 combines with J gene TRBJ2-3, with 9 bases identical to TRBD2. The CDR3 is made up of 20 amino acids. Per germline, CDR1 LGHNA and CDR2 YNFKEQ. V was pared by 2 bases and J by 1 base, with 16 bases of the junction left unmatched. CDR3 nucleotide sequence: TGTGCCAGCAGCCAACCCCGGGCCCCGGGACTAGCTGCTCGCACAGATACGCAGTATTTT. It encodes CASSQPRAPGLAARTDTQYF.

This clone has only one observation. The CDR3 is CSVEGGGLGTDTQYF. The CDR3 DNA is TGCAGCGTTGAGGGCGGGGGATTAGGCACAGATACGCAGTATTTT. This chain uses TRBV29-1 with TRBJ2-3; 7 positions match TRBD2. The CDR3 is 15 residues long. V gave up 3 bases and J gave up 1 base; unmatched junction bases: 7. Germline loops: CDR1 SQVTM, CDR2 ANQGSEA.

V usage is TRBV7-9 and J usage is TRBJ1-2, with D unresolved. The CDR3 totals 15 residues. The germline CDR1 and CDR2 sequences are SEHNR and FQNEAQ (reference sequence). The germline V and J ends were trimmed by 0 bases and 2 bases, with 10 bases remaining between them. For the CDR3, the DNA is TGTGCCAGCAGCTTAGCTCTCCCAGGAAACTATGGCTACACCTTC. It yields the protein CASSLALPGNYGYTF.

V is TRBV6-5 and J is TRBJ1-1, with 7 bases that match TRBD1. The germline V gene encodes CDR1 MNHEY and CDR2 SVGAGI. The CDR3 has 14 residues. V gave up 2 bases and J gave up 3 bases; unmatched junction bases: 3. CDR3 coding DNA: TGTGCCAGCAGTTACACGACAGGGTACACTGAAGCTTTCTTT. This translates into CASSYTTGYTEAFF.

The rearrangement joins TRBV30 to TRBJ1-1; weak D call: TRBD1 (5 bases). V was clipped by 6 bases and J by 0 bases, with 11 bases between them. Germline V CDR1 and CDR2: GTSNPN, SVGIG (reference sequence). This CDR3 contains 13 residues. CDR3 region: CACQTGMNTEAFF. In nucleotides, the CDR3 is TGTGCCTGCCAAACAGGAATGAACACTGAAGCTTTCTTT.